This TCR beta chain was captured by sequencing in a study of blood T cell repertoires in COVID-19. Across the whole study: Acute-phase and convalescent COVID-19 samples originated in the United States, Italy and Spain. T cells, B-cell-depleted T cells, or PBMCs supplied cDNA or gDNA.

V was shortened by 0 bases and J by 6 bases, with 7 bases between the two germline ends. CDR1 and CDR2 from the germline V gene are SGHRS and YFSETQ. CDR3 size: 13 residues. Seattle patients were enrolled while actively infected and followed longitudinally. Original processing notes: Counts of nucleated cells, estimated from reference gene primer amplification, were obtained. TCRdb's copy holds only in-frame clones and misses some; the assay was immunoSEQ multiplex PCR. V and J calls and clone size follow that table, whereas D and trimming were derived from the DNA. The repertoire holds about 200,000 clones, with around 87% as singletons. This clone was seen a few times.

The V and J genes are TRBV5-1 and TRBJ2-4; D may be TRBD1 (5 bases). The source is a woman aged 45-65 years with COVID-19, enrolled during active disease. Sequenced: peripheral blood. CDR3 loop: CASSLVTGNIQYF. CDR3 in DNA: TGCGCCAGCAGCTTGGTAACAGGAAACATTCAGTACTTC.